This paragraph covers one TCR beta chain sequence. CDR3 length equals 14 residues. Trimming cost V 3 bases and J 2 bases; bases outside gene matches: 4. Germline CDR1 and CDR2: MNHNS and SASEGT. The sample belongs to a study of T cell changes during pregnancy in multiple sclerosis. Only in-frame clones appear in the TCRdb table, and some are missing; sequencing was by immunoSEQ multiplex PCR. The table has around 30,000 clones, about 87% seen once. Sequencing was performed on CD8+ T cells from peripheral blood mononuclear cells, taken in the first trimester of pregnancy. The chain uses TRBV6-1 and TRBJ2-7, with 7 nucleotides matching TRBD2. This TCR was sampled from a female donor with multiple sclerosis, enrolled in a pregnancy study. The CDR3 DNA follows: TGTGCCAGCAGTGATAGCGGGTCCCCCTACGAGCAGTACTTC. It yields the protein CASSDSGSPYEQYF.